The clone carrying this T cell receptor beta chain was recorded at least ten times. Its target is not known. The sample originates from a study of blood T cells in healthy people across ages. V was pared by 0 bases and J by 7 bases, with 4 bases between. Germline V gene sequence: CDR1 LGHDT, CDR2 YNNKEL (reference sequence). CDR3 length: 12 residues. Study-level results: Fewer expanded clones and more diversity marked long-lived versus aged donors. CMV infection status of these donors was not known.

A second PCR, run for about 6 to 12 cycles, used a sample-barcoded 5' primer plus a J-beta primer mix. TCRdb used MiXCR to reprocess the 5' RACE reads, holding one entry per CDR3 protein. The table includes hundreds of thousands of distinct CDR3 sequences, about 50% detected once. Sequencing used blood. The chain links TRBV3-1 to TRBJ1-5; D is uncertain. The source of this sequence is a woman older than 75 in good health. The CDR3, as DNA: TGTGCCAGCAGCCAAGAATTGCAGCCCCAGCATTTT. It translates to CASSQELQPQHF.